These 18 T cell receptor beta chains originate from one sample sequenced in a study of blood T cell repertoires in COVID-19 (dated by TCRdb to 2019 to 2021). Library preparation used the immunoSEQ multiplex PCR assay. Not all clones reach the TCRdb copy of this immuneACCESS table, which keeps in-frame sequences only. Checked studies attribute under half of the gap to unresolved V genes and leave the rest unexplained. Here the sample has around 50,000 clones; 75% to 90% occur a single time. Around 5.2% of the sample goes to the ten largest clones. Sequencing was performed on peripheral blood. The receptor set was obtained from a human donor in a cohort sampled during active COVID-19.

This chain connects TRBV13 to TRBJ1-6, with 9 nucleotides matching TRBD1. V dropped 5 bases and J dropped 1; count of bases not matched to a gene: 3. CDR3 length equals 16 residues. Per the germline V gene, CDR1 is PRHDT and CDR2 is FYEKMQ (reference sequence). This chain's CDR3 is CASSRQGDSYNSPLHF. The CDR3 bases are TGTGCCAGCAGCAGACAGGGGGATTCCTATAATTCACCCCTCCACTTT.

The chain uses TRBV4-3 and TRBJ1-1; D remains unclear. Germline-derived CDR1 and CDR2 are LGHNA and YSLEER. V was cut by 3 bases and J by 3 bases, with 11 bases left in between. This CDR3 contains 14 residues. CDR3 protein: CASSQGPGDTEAFF. The CDR3 region has the DNA TGCGCCAGCAGCCAGGGCCCTGGTGACACTGAAGCTTTCTTT.

Details on this clone: One base away lies a much larger clone, so this may be a sequencing read error. The V and J genes are TRBV7-2 and TRBJ2-7, with 8 bases identical to TRBD1. Germline values: CDR1 SGHTA, CDR2 FQGNSA. V was pared by 1 base and J by 1 base, with 0 bases of the junction left unmatched. The CDR3 sequence is 14 residues long. CDR3 region: CASSLGTGSYEQYF. In nucleotides, the CDR3 is TGTGCCAGCAGCTTAGGGACAGGGTCCTACGAGCAGTACTTC. Full variable domain (missing parts from reference TRBV7-2 and TRBJ2-7): GAGVSQSPSNKVTEKGKDVELRCDPISGHTALYWYRQSLGQGLEFLIYFQGNSAPDKSGLPSDRFSAERTGGSVSTLTIQRTQQEDSAVYLCASSLGTGSYEQYFGPGTRLTVT.

On this clone: The sample holds other DNA sequences that translate to the same CDR3. V usage is TRBV6-6 and J usage is TRBJ2-2; 7 bases match TRBD2. The CDR3 consists of 16 residues. V lost 0 bases and J lost 1; bases outside the gene matches: 2. Germline CDR1 and CDR2: MNHNY and SVGAGI (reference sequence). The CDR3 here is CASSYSGGGNTGELFF. In DNA form, the CDR3 reads TGTGCCAGCAGTTACTCGGGCGGGGGGAACACCGGGGAGCTGTTTTTT.

The rearrangement joins TRBV5-4 to TRBJ2-7, with TRBD2 matching 14 bases. The CDR3 spans 16 residues. Germline CDR1 reads SGHNT; CDR2 reads YYREEE (reference sequence). V trimming: 4 bases; J trimming: 2 bases; junction bases outside the gene matches: 5. The CDR3, as DNA: TGTGCCAGCAGCACTGGGACTAGCGGGGGACCCTACGAGCAGTACTTC. Translating it yields CASSTGTSGGPYEQYF.

The rearrangement uses TRBV7-2 and TRBJ2-2; TRBD2 is a possible D gene (5 bases). CDR1 is SGHTA, CDR2 FQGNSA, per germline. V dropped 0 bases and J dropped 1 base, with 6 bases sitting between them. The CDR3 is made up of 15 amino acids. CDR3: CASSLAGENTGELFF. The CDR3 DNA follows: TGTGCCAGCAGCTTAGCGGGAGAGAACACCGGGGAGCTGTTTTTT.

The rearrangement links TRBV7-2 to TRBJ2-4, with no clear D. The length of the CDR3 is 16 residues. Trimming shortened V by 0 bases and J by 0 bases, and 9 bases separated the two germline ends. Germline CDR1 reads SGHTA; CDR2 reads FQGNSA. CDR3 loop: CASSLAGAIAKNIQYF. The CDR3 bases are TGTGCCAGCAGCTTAGCGGGCGCGATAGCCAAAAACATTCAGTACTTC.

The chain combines TRBV6-6 with TRBJ1-1; 7 bases line up with TRBD1. Germline V gene sequence: CDR1 MNHNY, CDR2 SVGAGI (reference sequence). The CDR3 totals 13 residues. With V trimmed by 2 bases and J by 7 bases, 4 bases remained unmatched. The CDR3 is CASSYATGVEAFF. As DNA, the CDR3 is TGTGCCAGCAGTTACGCCACAGGGGTTGAAGCTTTCTTT.

This clone has a handful of counts. The J gene is TRBJ1-6, the V gene TRBV13; TRBD1 might be the D (5 bases). Germline assignment: CDR1 PRHDT and CDR2 FYEKMQ (reference sequence). The CDR3 runs to 19 residues. The V end lost 0 bases, the J end lost 0 bases, and 15 bases lay between the germline ends. CDR3 sequence (DNA): TGTGCCAGCAGCTTAGGCCTAAATCTTAGGGGCTCCTATAATTCACCCCTCCACTTT. It is translated as CASSLGLNLRGSYNSPLHF.

V and J are TRBV4-3 and TRBJ1-2; a possible D gene is TRBD1 (6 bases). The V gene lost 0 bases and the J gene lost 6 bases, with 14 bases spanning the gap. This CDR3 has 15 amino acids. From germline, CDR1 is LGHNA and CDR2 YSLEER. CDR3 region: CASSQDTDRSNGYTF. DNA of the CDR3: TGCGCCAGCAGCCAAGACACGGACAGATCGAATGGCTACACCTTC.

The chain has TRBV7-2 and TRBJ2-3, with TRBD2 identical over 8 bases. Germline V gene sequence: CDR1 SGHTA, CDR2 FQGNSA. J gave up 0 bases and V 1 base, and 6 bases lay outside the gene matches. The CDR3 covers 17 residues. DNA for the CDR3: TGTGCCAGCAGCTTAGGTGTGGCGGGGGGAAGCACAGATACGCAGTATTTT. This codes for CASSLGVAGGSTDTQYF.

V is TRBV6-5 and J is TRBJ1-3; D unresolved. V dropped 6 bases and J dropped 1 base, with 7 bases sitting between them. The CDR3 totals 13 residues. The germline gives CDR1 MNHEY, CDR2 SVGAGI. The CDR3 DNA sequence: TGTGCCAGCAGCGAGGTTTCTGGAAACACCATATATTTT. It is translated as CASSEVSGNTIYF.

This clone was detected only once. The chain couples TRBV19 to TRBJ1-4; 8 bases are shared with TRBD1. The CDR3 sequence is 14 residues long. The J segment lost 8 bases and the V segment lost 5 bases, leaving 7 bases of the junction unmatched. Germline CDR1 LNHDA, CDR2 SQIVND (reference sequence). CDR3: CASSFGQGGEKLFF. The CDR3 DNA reads as TGTGCCAGTAGTTTCGGACAGGGTGGCGAAAAACTGTTTTTT. Filled out from reference TRBV19 and TRBJ1-4, the complete variable domain reads DGGITQSPKYLFRKEGQNVTLSCEQNLNHDAMYWYRQDPGQGLRLIYYSQIVNDFQKGDIAEGYSVSREKKESFPLTVTSAQKNPTAFYLCASSFGQGGEKLFFGSGTQLSVL.

The chain has TRBV19 and TRBJ1-4, with TRBD1 identical over 7 bases. CDR3 length: 16 amino acids. The germline CDR1 and CDR2 sequences are LNHDA and SQIVND (reference sequence). J gave up 4 bases and V 1 base, and 6 bases lay outside the gene matches. The CDR3 reads CASSIAPTGFNEKLFF. The CDR3, as DNA: TGTGCCAGTAGTATAGCCCCGACAGGGTTTAATGAAAAACTGTTTTTT.

The J gene is TRBJ2-1, the V gene TRBV19; unclear D gene. CDR3 length: 13 residues. V shed 3 bases and J shed 4 bases, with 7 bases lying between them. Germline-derived CDR1 and CDR2 are LNHDA and SQIVND (reference sequence). CDR3 loop: CASSMGRYNEQFF. The CDR3 nucleotides read TGTGCCAGTAGTATGGGCAGATACAATGAGCAGTTCTTC.

V and J are TRBV2 and TRBJ2-5; 9 bases are shared with TRBD2. The CDR3 has 17 amino acids. With 4 bases clipped from V and 7 bases from J, the junction kept 16 bases outside the gene matches. Germline CDR1 and CDR2: SNHLY and FYNNEI. This chain's CDR3 is CASSAHRGGGGSLTQYF. The DNA of the CDR3 is TGTGCCAGCAGTGCTCATAGGGGCGGGGGGGGTTCATTGACCCAGTACTTC.

This clone is judged large. J is TRBJ2-7 and V is TRBV4-3; TRBD1 aligns across 12 bases. The length of the CDR3 is 16 residues. Germline-derived CDR1 and CDR2 are LGHNA and YSLEER. Unmatched junction bases numbered 6, after V lost 1 base and J lost 5 bases. CDR3 DNA: TGCGCCAGCAGCCAAGGGGACAGGGGGCATCGGGACGAGCAGTACTTC. It codes for CASSQGDRGHRDEQYF.

J is TRBJ2-3 and V is TRBV27, with 12 bases identical to TRBD2. After removal of 3 bases from V and 3 bases from J, the junction contained 13 bases not matched to a gene. Germline V lookup: CDR1 MNHEY, CDR2 SMNVEV (reference sequence). The CDR3 totals 19 residues. The CDR3 spells CASSFRSSGGVPSTDTQYF. The CDR3 nucleotides are TGTGCCAGCAGTTTCCGCTCTAGCGGGGGGGTGCCGAGTACAGATACGCAGTATTTT.